This T cell receptor (beta chain) was identified in a study of vaccination and CD4 T cells after COVID-19. Whole-study context: Six males and four females constituted the convalescent cohort, two of whom were Hispanic. Between diagnosis and the drawing of post-COVID samples lay a median roughly 100 days (range 35 to 161). The authors used overlapping spike peptides from SARS-CoV-2, HCoV-NL63, HCoV-OC43 and HCoV-229E to stimulate cells.

V shed 0 bases, J shed 0 bases, and the junction held 0 bases outside the gene matches. Germline V gene lookup returns CDR1 SGDLS and CDR2 YYNGEE. This CDR3 spans 16 amino acids. Sequenced with the Oncomine TCR Beta short-read assay was DNA taken from cultured CD4+ T cells. In TCRdb, the PCR reads were re-called with MiXCR into one record per CDR3 protein. Of about 15,000 distinct CDR3 sequences in the sample, roughly 51% were seen once. Noted treatment: roughly 11-day PBMC culture with coronavirus spike peptide pools or control peptides (ViraFEST assay). Comment on this clonotype: Antigen specificity is unknown.

The V gene is TRBV9, the J gene TRBJ2-1, with TRBD2 matching over 10 bases. Sequencing was performed on CD4+ T cells from blood, cultured in vitro. The origin of this receptor is a human donor who had recovered from COVID-19. CDR3 DNA sequence: TGTGCCAGCAGCGTAGTAGCGGGGGGCTCCTACAATGAGCAGTTCTTC. Translating gives CASSVVAGGSYNEQFF.